The rows below give T cell receptor beta chains drawn from one sample of a study of cytomegalovirus exposure and HLA in healthy donors. Profiled with immunoSEQ multiplex PCR; TCRdb holds only in-frame clones, not every one. Among 120,000 or so clones listed, approximately 80% were seen once. Sequencing was performed on PBMCs. The receptors stem from a young man in good health and CMV-seropositive. The CDR3 runs from the conserved cysteine through the conserved F or W. Each record gives: clone size, D gene, J gene, V gene, CDR3 protein, CDR3 DNA. The D gene is left open where the match is weak. The size field is filled for only some rows; it gives once, few, many or a size class.

abundance: -; d_gene: -; j_gene: TRBJ2-1; v_gene: TRBV19; CDR3aa: CASSMGRESSRDTQFF; CDR3nt: TGTGCCAGTAGTATGGGGCGCGAGTCCTCCCGCGACACACAGTTCTTC
abundance: -; d_gene: -; j_gene: TRBJ2-3; v_gene: TRBV2; CDR3aa: CARREDTQYF; CDR3nt: TGTGCCCGGAGGGAAGATACGCAGTATTTT
abundance: -; d_gene: -; j_gene: TRBJ1-1; v_gene: TRBV7-2; CDR3aa: CASSFRGGTEAFF; CDR3nt: TGTGCCAGCAGCTTCCGGGGAGGAACTGAAGCTTTCTTT
abundance: -; d_gene: TRBD1; j_gene: TRBJ2-5; v_gene: TRBV7-3; CDR3aa: CASSPGTGETQYF; CDR3nt: TGTGCCAGCAGCCCCGGGACAGGAGAGACCCAGTACTTC
abundance: -; d_gene: TRBD2; j_gene: TRBJ2-3; v_gene: TRBV19; CDR3aa: CASSPGLAGGWTDTQYF; CDR3nt: TGTGCCAGTAGTCCCGGACTAGCGGGGGGATGGACAGATACGCAGTATTTT
abundance: -; d_gene: TRBD1; j_gene: TRBJ1-2; v_gene: TRBV6-1; CDR3aa: CASSFRQGADGYTF; CDR3nt: TGTGCCAGCAGTTTTCGACAGGGGGCTGATGGCTACACCTTC
abundance: once; d_gene: TRBD1; j_gene: TRBJ1-5; v_gene: TRBV19; CDR3aa: CASSIATGGSNQPQHF; CDR3nt: TGTGCCAGTAGTATAGCAACAGGGGGTAGCAATCAGCCCCAGCATTTT
abundance: -; d_gene: -; j_gene: TRBJ1-1; v_gene: TRBV9; CDR3aa: CASSAIIQGTEAFF; CDR3nt: TGTGCCAGCAGCGCCATAATACAGGGAACTGAAGCTTTCTTT
abundance: -; d_gene: -; j_gene: TRBJ1-1; v_gene: TRBV5-6; CDR3aa: CASSLEPPWVHEGTPEAFF; CDR3nt: TGTGCCAGCAGCTTGGAACCCCCGTGGGTACACGAGGGAACCCCTGAAGCTTTCTTT
abundance: -; d_gene: TRBD2; j_gene: TRBJ2-5; v_gene: TRBV10-3; CDR3aa: CAISAGGTGETQYF; CDR3nt: TGTGCCATCAGTGCGGGGGGGACGGGCGAGACCCAGTACTTC
abundance: -; d_gene: TRBD2; j_gene: TRBJ2-2; v_gene: TRBV25-1; CDR3aa: CASSVGRGRAGELFF; CDR3nt: TGTGCCAGCAGTGTAGGGAGGGGTCGGGCCGGGGAGCTGTTTTTT
abundance: -; d_gene: -; j_gene: TRBJ2-1; v_gene: TRBV18; CDR3aa: CASSPPGSPSYNEQFF; CDR3nt: TGTGCCAGCTCACCTCCCGGGTCTCCCTCCTACAATGAGCAGTTCTTC
abundance: -; d_gene: TRBD2; j_gene: TRBJ2-1; v_gene: TRBV10-3; CDR3aa: CAISESLAGGNNEQFF; CDR3nt: TGTGCCATCAGTGAGTCGCTAGCGGGGGGCAACAATGAGCAGTTCTTC
abundance: -; d_gene: TRBD1; j_gene: TRBJ2-1; v_gene: TRBV6-5; CDR3aa: CASSRRDRVGEQFF; CDR3nt: TGTGCCAGCAGTCGCCGGGACAGGGTTGGTGAGCAGTTCTTC
abundance: -; d_gene: TRBD2; j_gene: TRBJ2-3; v_gene: TRBV5-1; CDR3aa: CASSLFRAGALGDTQYF; CDR3nt: TGCGCCAGCAGCTTGTTCCGAGCGGGGGCCCTCGGAGATACGCAGTATTTT
abundance: -; d_gene: TRBD1; j_gene: TRBJ1-5; v_gene: TRBV25-1; CDR3aa: CASSGPTGDQPQHF; CDR3nt: TGTGCCAGCAGTGGACCTACAGGGGACCAGCCCCAGCATTTT
abundance: -; d_gene: -; j_gene: TRBJ2-7; v_gene: TRBV2; CDR3aa: CASKDPGVGEQYF; CDR3nt: TGTGCCAGCAAAGACCCAGGGGTGGGAGAGCAGTACTTC